This entry lists 16 T cell receptor beta chains sequenced from one sample in a study of blood T cell repertoires in COVID-19. The protocol was immunoSEQ multiplex PCR, while the TCRdb copy is restricted to in-frame clones and leaves out a portion. There are over 400,000 clones in the sample; 70% to 90% occur only once, and 6.5% to 9.5% lies in the top ten. Sequencing was performed on PBMCs or T cells enriched from blood (not recorded which). The receptors were gathered from a woman in her sixties or seventies who had recovered from COVID-19.

V is TRBV19 and J is TRBJ1-6, with 7 positions matching TRBD1. The CDR3 runs to 18 residues. Germline CDR1 is LNHDA and CDR2 is SQIVND (reference sequence). V dropped 4 bases and J dropped 5; count of bases not matched to a gene: 14. In DNA, the CDR3 is TGTGCCAGTAGTACGGACAGGCTGGGGGTTTCGAATAATTCACCCCTCCACTTT. Translation gives CASSTDRLGVSNNSPLHF.

The V gene is TRBV2, the J gene TRBJ2-1; TRBD1 matches 9 bases. Germline CDR1 and CDR2: SNHLY and FYNNEI. Germline trimming cut 6 bases from V and 1 base from J; bases unmatched to any gene: 4. This CDR3 comprises 15 residues. In DNA, the CDR3 is TGTGCCAGCAGGCCGACAGGGGGATCCTACAATGAGCAGTTCTTC. It is translated as CASRPTGGSYNEQFF.

V usage is TRBV10-2 and J usage is TRBJ1-1; 8 nucleotides match TRBD1. V lost 6 bases to trimming and J lost 6 bases; unmatched junction nucleotides: 9. This CDR3 spans 14 amino acids. Germline V gives CDR1 WSHSY, CDR2 SAAADI. The CDR3 region has the DNA TGCGCCAGCAGAGCGCAGGGGGCGGGGGCTGAAGCTTTCTTT. Translated: CASRAQGAGAEAFF.

J is TRBJ2-2 and V is TRBV5-1; perhaps TRBD1 as D (6 bases). V was clipped by 0 bases and J by 3 bases, with 12 bases between them. The CDR3 is 16 residues long. Germline CDR1 reads SGHRS; CDR2 reads YFSETQ. CDR3 sequence: CASSLVGGADTGELFF. The DNA for the CDR3 is TGCGCCAGCAGCTTGGTTGGGGGCGCGGACACCGGGGAGCTGTTTTTT.

The chain has TRBV5-6 and TRBJ2-7; the match to TRBD1 covers 8 bases. Per the germline V gene, CDR1 is SGHDT and CDR2 is YYEEEE. V lost 4 bases to trimming and J lost 2 bases; unmatched junction nucleotides: 5. The CDR3 loop spans 14 amino acids. In DNA form, the CDR3 reads TGTGCCAGCAGCGGACAGGGTCGGACCTACGAGCAGTACTTC. Its translation is CASSGQGRTYEQYF.

The chain uses TRBV7-9 and TRBJ1-2; 10 bases line up with TRBD1. Trimming took 3 bases from V and 8 from J; bases not matched to a gene: 6. The CDR3 covers 14 residues. CDR1 and CDR2 (germline): SEHNR, FQNEAQ (reference sequence). Here the CDR3 reads CASSFGQGEKGYTF. In nucleotides, the CDR3 is TGTGCCAGCAGCTTCGGACAGGGGGAAAAGGGCTACACCTTC.

The rearrangement joins TRBV5-4 to TRBJ1-4, with a weak D call TRBD1 (6 bases). Between the trimmed V and J ends, which lost 0 bases and 6 bases, there was a span of 15 bases. The CDR3 loop spans 16 amino acids. Looked up from germline, CDR1 is SGHNT and CDR2 is YYREEE (reference sequence). CDR3 protein: CASSLASRGGDEKLFF. The CDR3 DNA reads as TGTGCCAGCAGCTTGGCCTCTAGAGGGGGGGATGAAAAACTGTTTTTT.

This chain joins TRBV5-5 and TRBJ1-6; perhaps TRBD1 as D (5 bases). V lost 5 bases, J lost 9 bases, and 9 bases lay in between. CDR1 is SGHKS and CDR2 is YYEKEE in the germline V gene (reference sequence). The CDR3 extends over 12 amino acids. The chain's CDR3 is CASSRTFSPLHF. CDR3 bases: TGTGCCAGCAGTCGGACATTTTCACCCCTCCACTTT.

V and J are TRBV7-2 and TRBJ2-3; 11 nucleotides align to TRBD2. Germline CDR1 SGHTA, CDR2 FQGNSA. This CDR3 contains 16 residues. V was pared by 5 bases and J by 4 bases, with 8 bases of the junction left unmatched. In nucleotides, the CDR3 is TGTGCCAGCAGCCGCGGTGGGACTAGCGGTGCAGATACGCAGTATTTT. Translated, it gives CASSRGGTSGADTQYF.

CDR3 sequence reads: CASSQDTGSSYNEQFF. CDR3 DNA: TGCGCCAGCAGCCAAGATACGGGGAGCTCCTACAATGAGCAGTTCTTC. J is TRBJ2-1 and V is TRBV4-1, with a possible D match to TRBD2 (5 bases). Germline V gene sequence: CDR1 MGHRA, CDR2 YSYEKL. Trimming took 0 bases from V and 0 from J, leaving 9 bases between them. The CDR3 has 16 residues.

The chain links TRBV28 to TRBJ2-1; 8 positions match TRBD1. V shed 6 bases and J 0 bases; nucleotides not matched to a gene: 4. The CDR3 extends over 15 amino acids. Germline values: CDR1 MDHEN, CDR2 SYDVKM. CDR3 nucleotide sequence: TGTGCCAGCAGCAGGACAGGGCTCTCCTACAATGAGCAGTTCTTC. Amino acids: CASSRTGLSYNEQFF. The full variable domain, its missing parts supplied by reference TRBV28 and TRBJ2-1, is DVKVTQSSRYLVKRTGEKVFLECVQDMDHENMFWYRQDPGLGLRLIYFSYDVKMKEKGDIPEGYSVSREKKERFSLILESASTNQTSMYLCASSRTGLSYNEQFFGPGTRLTVL.

The chain employs TRBV20-1 and TRBJ2-5, with 11 nucleotides matching TRBD2. Germline-derived CDR1 and CDR2 are DFQATT and SNEGSKA (reference sequence). This CDR3 contains 16 residues. Trimming cost V 3 bases and J 4 bases; bases outside gene matches: 10. In DNA, the CDR3 is TGCAGTGCTAGTGTTTTAGCGGGGGGGCTCCCAGAGACCCAGTACTTC. It translates to CSASVLAGGLPETQYF.

The chain carries TRBV11-3 and TRBJ2-3; tentatively, D is TRBD2 (5 bases). Deletions cut 5 bases from V and 0 bases from J, with 9 bases between. The CDR3 runs 14 residues. Germline CDR1 reads SGHNT; CDR2 reads YENEEA. The CDR3 spells CASSPGVSTDTQYF. The CDR3, as DNA: TGTGCCAGCAGCCCCGGGGTTAGCACAGATACGCAGTATTTT. Complete variable domain (other parts from reference TRBV11-3 and TRBJ2-3): EAGVVQSPRYKIIEKKQPVAFWCNPISGHNTLYWYLQNLGQGPELLIRYENEEAVDDSQLPKDRFSAERLKGVDSTLKIQPAELGDSAVYLCASSPGVSTDTQYFGPGTRLTVL.

The chain recombines TRBV30 with TRBJ2-7, with D possibly matching TRBD1 (6 bases). The CDR3 contains 12 residues. The V end lost 2 bases, the J end lost 3 bases, and 8 bases lay between the germline ends. CDR1 GTSNPN and CDR2 SVGIG come from the germline V gene (reference sequence). For the CDR3, the DNA is TGTGCCTGGAGTTCGACAGGCTACGAGCAGTACTTC. This gives the protein CAWSSTGYEQYF.

This chain connects TRBV19 to TRBJ1-2; no definite D call. With 8 bases removed from V and 6 bases from J, the gap between germline ends came to 7 bases. The length of the CDR3 is 10 residues. In germline, CDR1 is LNHDA, CDR2 SQIVND (reference sequence). CDR3 region: CASRYHGYTF. The DNA of the CDR3 is TGTGCCAGTCGGTACCATGGCTACACCTTC.

Remarks on this clone: This sample also contains other DNA sequences that code for the same CDR3. This chain links TRBV12-3 or TRBV12-4 with TRBJ2-5; D gene unclear. The CDR3 spans 11 residues. V lost 4 bases to trimming and J lost 5 bases, with 5 bases between them. The CDR3 spells CASSSGETQYF. The CDR3 DNA reads TGTGCCAGCAGTTCCGGGGAGACCCAGTACTTC.